Listed below are T cell receptor beta chains from one sample, sequenced in a study of blood T cell repertoires in COVID-19. Using immunoSEQ multiplex PCR, the repertoire was profiled, and TCRdb retains in-frame clones only, with some absent. The sample lists around 150,000 clones; more than 75% were seen once. Sequencing was performed on peripheral blood. The receptors originated from a man in his sixties or seventies with acute or convalescent COVID-19. CDR3s include the opening cysteine and the closing phenylalanine or tryptophan. Fields, in order: V gene, D gene, J gene, clone size, CDR3 protein, CDR3 DNA. D genes are given only for firm matches. Only part of the rows carry a size: once, few, many, or a class if the clone is expanded.

V: TRBV5-5
D: TRBD2
J: TRBJ2-7
size: few
CDR3: CASSLKTSGVFSEQYF
DNA: TGTGCCAGCAGCTTGAAAACTAGCGGAGTGTTTAGTGAGCAGTACTTC

V: TRBV11-2
D: NA
J: TRBJ2-3
size: NA
CDR3: CASSQQGPDTQYF
DNA: TGTGCCAGCAGCCAACAGGGTCCAGATACGCAGTATTTT

V: TRBV5-6
D: TRBD1
J: TRBJ2-5
size: once
CDR3: CASRGQLDPYKETQYF
DNA: TGTGCCAGCAGGGGACAGCTAGATCCTTATAAAGAGACCCAGTACTTC

V: TRBV6-5
D: TRBD1
J: TRBJ2-2
size: once
CDR3: CASRRGQGPGELFF
DNA: TGTGCCAGCAGAAGGGGACAGGGCCCCGGGGAGCTGTTTTTT

V: TRBV5-1
D: TRBD2
J: TRBJ2-1
size: NA
CDR3: CASEAGGGYNEQFF
DNA: TGCGCCAGCGAGGCGGGAGGGGGTTACAATGAGCAGTTCTTC

V: TRBV6-5
D: NA
J: TRBJ1-1
size: NA
CDR3: CASSREQGTEAFF
DNA: TGTGCCAGCAGTAGGGAACAGGGCACTGAAGCTTTCTTT

V: TRBV28
D: NA
J: TRBJ2-7
size: NA
CDR3: CASSLQGSYEQYF
DNA: TGTGCCAGCAGTTTACAGGGTTCCTACGAGCAGTACTTC

V: TRBV13
D: NA
J: TRBJ1-6
size: few
CDR3: CASSLTKNSPLHF
DNA: TGTGCCAGCAGCTTGACAAAAAATTCACCCCTCCACTTT

V: TRBV10-3
D: NA
J: TRBJ1-1
size: NA
CDR3: CAITEQGGTEAFF
DNA: TGTGCCATCACGGAACAGGGTGGCACTGAAGCTTTCTTT

V: TRBV4-1
D: NA
J: TRBJ1-5
size: NA
CDR3: CASSQNTGGFQPQHF
DNA: TGCGCCAGCAGCCAAAATACCGGAGGTTTTCAGCCCCAGCATTTT

V: TRBV29-1
D: TRBD1
J: TRBJ1-2
size: NA
CDR3: CSVGAGGLDYGYTF
DNA: TGCAGCGTTGGCGCAGGGGGCCTGGACTATGGCTACACCTTC

V: TRBV10-2
D: TRBD1
J: TRBJ2-7
size: NA
CDR3: CASSGTGGGEQYF
DNA: TGCGCCAGCAGTGGGACAGGGGGCGGCGAGCAGTACTTC

V: TRBV30
D: NA
J: TRBJ1-1
size: NA
CDR3: CASARGATTNTEAFF
DNA: TGTGCCTCGGCTCGAGGTGCTACAACGAACACTGAAGCTTTCTTT

V: TRBV7-8
D: NA
J: TRBJ1-5
size: NA
CDR3: CASSPQLGGPQHF
DNA: TGTGCCAGCAGCCCACAGTTGGGAGGGCCCCAGCATTTT

V: TRBV3-1/TRBV3-2
D: TRBD1
J: TRBJ1-6
size: NA
CDR3: CASSQDPGQGNSPLHF
DNA: TGTGCCAGCAGCCAAGATCCGGGACAGGGCAATTCACCCCTCCACTTT

V: TRBV10-3
D: TRBD2
J: TRBJ2-5
size: NA
CDR3: CAISVGRGDQETQYF
DNA: TGTGCCATCAGTGTGGGGAGGGGCGACCAAGAGACCCAGTACTTC

V: TRBV2
D: TRBD1
J: TRBJ1-1
size: NA
CDR3: CASDRDRAGAFF
DNA: TGTGCCAGCGACCGGGACAGGGCCGGCGCTTTCTTT

V: TRBV5-1
D: TRBD1
J: TRBJ1-4
size: NA
CDR3: CASSQGGQGAGEKLFF
DNA: TGCGCCAGCAGCCAAGGAGGCCAGGGGGCGGGTGAAAAACTGTTTTTT

V: TRBV12-3/TRBV12-4
D: NA
J: TRBJ1-1
size: NA
CDR3: CASTRGNTEAFF
DNA: TGTGCCAGCACCCGGGGTAACACTGAAGCTTTCTTT

V: TRBV28
D: TRBD1
J: TRBJ1-5
size: NA
CDR3: CASSLGDRRNQPQHF
DNA: TGTGCCAGCAGTTTAGGGGACAGGAGGAATCAGCCCCAGCATTTT

V: TRBV19
D: TRBD1
J: TRBJ2-5
size: NA
CDR3: CASSMRTGQETQYF
DNA: TGTGCCAGTAGTATGCGGACAGGGCAGGAGACCCAGTACTTC

V: TRBV2
D: TRBD1
J: TRBJ1-6
size: NA
CDR3: CASTQGGYSPLHF
DNA: TGTGCCAGCACCCAGGGGGGATATTCACCCCTCCACTTT